This TCR beta chain emerged from a study of blood T cell repertoires in COVID-19. From germline, CDR1 is SGHTA and CDR2 FQGTGA. The V end was cut by 5 bases, the J end by 8 bases, with 15 bases between. The CDR3 length is 13 residues. Assay: immunoSEQ multiplex PCR; the TCRdb copy retains only in-frame clones and omits some. The sample contains roughly 50,000 clones, 80% to 85% of which appear only once. This chain connects TRBV7-3 to TRBJ1-2; tentatively, D is TRBD1 (6 bases). The material sequenced was peripheral blood. The TCR sequence derives from a man aged 45-65 years with acute or convalescent COVID-19. CDR3 loop: CASSPRAGEGYTF. As DNA, the CDR3 is TGTGCCAGCAGCCCACGGGCAGGGGAAGGCTACACCTTC. Supplemented by reference TRBV7-3 and TRBJ1-2, the full variable domain reads GAGVSQTPSNKVTEKGKYVELRCDPISGHTALYWYRQSLGQGPEFLIYFQGTGAADDSGLPNDRFFAVRPEGSVSTLKIQRTERGDSAVYLCASSPRAGEGYTFGSGTRLTVV.